This T cell receptor (beta chain) originates from a study of blood T cell repertoires in COVID-19. The wider study: From the United States, Italy and Spain came samples of acute and convalescent COVID-19. Sample material is recorded as cDNA or gDNA derived from T cells, B-cell-depleted T cells, or PBMCs.

After removal of 1 base from V and 3 bases from J, the junction contained 6 bases not matched to a gene. In germline, CDR1 is SEHNR, CDR2 FQNEAQ (reference sequence). The CDR3 sequence is 16 residues long. Study processing details: Reference gene primer amplification gave estimated nucleated cell counts. This table comes from immunoSEQ multiplex PCR, and its TCRdb copy is limited to in-frame clones, with some not included. V, J and clone size reflect that table, while D and trimming were determined from the DNA. This sample yields over 150,000 clones, of which just under 90% are seen a single time; about 1% belongs to the top ten.

This TCR was recovered from a woman under 30 who had recovered from COVID-19. What was sequenced was peripheral blood. The rearrangement uses TRBV7-9 and TRBJ1-2, with 9 bases fitting TRBD1. Written as DNA, the CDR3 is TGTGCCAGCAGCTTAGTAGTGACAGGGGGAGACTATGGCTACACCTTC. As protein: CASSLVVTGGDYGYTF. Filled out from reference TRBV7-9 and TRBJ1-2, the complete variable domain reads DTGVSQNPRHKITKRGQNVTFRCDPISEHNRLYWYRQTLGQGPEFLTYFQNEAQLEKSRLLSDRFSAERPKGSFSTLEIQRTEQGDSAMYLCASSLVVTGGDYGYTFGSGTRLTVV.